The 30 T cell receptor beta chains reported below all come from one sample, sequenced in a study of blood T cell repertoires in COVID-19. Measured with immunoSEQ multiplex PCR; TCRdb has only the in-frame clones, and not every one. The sample has nearly 90,000 clones, about 90% seen once; the top ten hold roughly 10%. The sequencing input was peripheral blood. The receptors here all came from a man at least 80 years old with acute or convalescent COVID-19.

This clone was picked up one time. V gene TRBV6-2 or TRBV6-3 combines with J gene TRBJ2-5, with TRBD1 matching over 7 bases. The CDR3 contains 14 residues. V trimming: 6 bases; J trimming: 4 bases; junction bases outside the gene matches: 8. Per the germline V gene, CDR1 is MNHEY and CDR2 is SVGEGT. CDR3 nucleotides: TGTGCCAGCAGCAGGTACAGGGGTTTAGAGACCCAGTACTTC. Translating gives CASSRYRGLETQYF.

The chain couples TRBV9 to TRBJ1-1; D ambiguous. CDR1 and CDR2 from the germline V gene are SGDLS and YYNGEE. V lost 2 bases and J lost 0, with 8 bases in between. The CDR3 is 14 amino acids. As DNA, the CDR3 is TGTGCCAGCAGCGTTAGCAGTATGAACACTGAAGCTTTCTTT. Its protein product is CASSVSSMNTEAFF.

The chain uses TRBV5-1 and TRBJ1-2, with 12 bases fitting TRBD1. V was clipped by 4 bases and J by 4 bases; unmatched bases: 8. Germline V gene sequence: CDR1 SGHRS, CDR2 YFSETQ. CDR3 length: 16 residues. The CDR3 nucleotides read TGCGCCAGCAGCACGGGACAGGGGGCTGGTGGCTATGGCTACACCTTC. This codes for CASSTGQGAGGYGYTF.

This sequence joins TRBV5-1 and TRBJ2-2; TRBD2 might be the D (5 bases). This CDR3 comprises 13 residues. V shed 6 bases and J shed 4 bases, with 10 bases lying between them. The germline gives CDR1 SGHRS, CDR2 YFSETQ. The CDR3: CASKLAGTGELFF. In DNA, the CDR3 is TGCGCCAGCAAACTTGCGGGCACCGGGGAGCTGTTTTTT.

The V and J genes are TRBV18 and TRBJ2-3; D is uncertain. Germline-derived CDR1 and CDR2 are KGHSH and LQKENI. The CDR3 sequence is 19 residues long. Between the trimmed V and J ends, which lost 0 bases and 2 bases, there was a span of 21 bases. The CDR3 protein is CASSPPRPTVSPLTDTQYF. Written as DNA, the CDR3 is TGTGCCAGCTCACCACCGAGGCCGACCGTCTCCCCCCTCACAGATACGCAGTATTTT.

Only one count was recorded for this clone. The chain is built from TRBV9 and TRBJ2-2; 12 bases map to TRBD2. The trim removed 4 bases at V and 8 bases at J, leaving 9 bases unmatched. Per the germline V gene, CDR1 is SGDLS and CDR2 is YYNGEE. This CDR3 contains 16 residues. The CDR3 DNA reads as TGTGCCAGCAGCCTGCCTAGCGGGAGGGCCTCGGGGGAGCTGTTTTTT. It codes for CASSLPSGRASGELFF.

The rearrangement joins TRBV6-7 to TRBJ2-2, with D maybe TRBD1 (5 bases). TRBV6-7 is treated as an ORF (open reading frame) with a function not yet certain. V was pared by 2 bases and J by 3 bases, with 7 bases between. CDR3 length: 14 amino acids. The DNA of the CDR3 is TGTGCCAGCAGTTACGCAGGGTACACCGGGGAGCTGTTTTTT. It is translated as CASSYAGYTGELFF.

V is TRBV6-1 and J is TRBJ1-2; 8 bases line up with TRBD1. This CDR3 comprises 19 residues. From germline, CDR1 is MNHNS and CDR2 SASEGT. V lost 0 bases and J lost 4; bases outside the gene matches: 16. CDR3 DNA sequence: TGTGCCAGCAGTGAAGCGGTGCCTGGACAGGGCCCGTTCGTCTATGGCTACACCTTC. Translation: CASSEAVPGQGPFVYGYTF.

V usage is TRBV12-3 or TRBV12-4 and J usage is TRBJ2-1; the D gene is possibly TRBD2 (5 bases). This CDR3 has 13 residues. V was cut by 3 bases and J by 14 bases, with 17 bases left in between. This CDR3 is CASSFARAGEEFF. The CDR3 nucleotides are TGTGCCAGCAGTTTCGCCCGGGCGGGCGAGGAGTTCTTC.

The chain uses TRBV9 and TRBJ1-2; D not resolved. CDR1 is SGDLS, CDR2 YYNGEE, per germline. Between the trimmed V and J ends, which lost 4 bases and 0 bases, there was a span of 10 bases. This CDR3 is built from 14 residues. In DNA, the CDR3 is TGTGCCAGCAGCCCAGACGGAGCTAACTATGGCTACACCTTC. Its protein product is CASSPDGANYGYTF.

V and J are TRBV6-5 and TRBJ2-6; D gene unclear. Germline V lookup: CDR1 MNHEY, CDR2 SVGAGI. This CDR3 comprises 14 residues. V lost 10 bases, J lost 4 bases, and 14 bases lay in between. Here the CDR3 reads CATAVSIGANVLTF. CDR3 in DNA: TGTGCCACCGCGGTTAGTATCGGGGCCAACGTCCTGACTTTC.

The chain joins TRBV28 to TRBJ1-3; TRBD1 matches 7 bases. V lost 1 base and J lost 0; bases outside the gene matches: 9. CDR1 MDHEN and CDR2 SYDVKM come from the germline V gene. This CDR3 has 18 amino acids. The CDR3 DNA reads TGTGCCAGCAGTTTATTAGCCTGGGACAGCGTCTCTGGAAACACCATATATTTT. It codes for CASSLLAWDSVSGNTIYF.

The chain is built from TRBV7-3 and TRBJ2-1; 9 bases are shared with TRBD1. Germline CDR1 SGHTA, CDR2 FQGTGA. Trimming took 4 bases from V and 0 from J; bases not matched to a gene: 1. The CDR3 length is 15 residues. In nucleotides, the CDR3 is TGTGCCAGCAGCTCGGACAGGGGCTCCTACAATGAGCAGTTCTTC. Translation gives CASSSDRGSYNEQFF.

The genes are TRBV2 and TRBJ2-7; D perhaps matches TRBD1 (7 bases). The V end was cut by 4 bases, the J end by 6 bases, with 13 bases between. Germline assignment: CDR1 SNHLY and CDR2 FYNNEI. The CDR3 covers 13 residues. CDR3 in amino acids: CASSGNRGGEQYF. For the CDR3, the DNA is TGTGCCAGCAGTGGAAACAGGGGAGGCGAGCAGTACTTC.

This clone was seen just once. The chain uses TRBV5-4 and TRBJ2-7, with TRBD1 identical over 7 bases. CDR1 and CDR2 (germline): SGHNT, YYREEE (reference sequence). V was clipped by 2 bases and J by 7 bases; unmatched bases: 9. This CDR3 contains 14 residues. The CDR3 loop reads CASSLGTASREQYF. The DNA of the CDR3 is TGTGCCAGCAGCTTAGGGACAGCCTCTCGGGAGCAGTACTTC.

V and J are TRBV5-5 and TRBJ2-3; 13 nucleotides align to TRBD2. The germline V gene encodes CDR1 SGHKS and CDR2 YYEKEE (reference sequence). CDR3 size: 15 residues. The ends lost 6 bases at V and 5 bases at J; junction bases unmatched: 6. CDR3 amino acids: CASTTSGGPGDTQYF. The CDR3 nucleotides are TGTGCCAGCACGACTAGCGGGGGGCCGGGAGATACGCAGTATTTT.

J is TRBJ1-2 and V is TRBV10-1; TRBD1 matches 8 bases. Looked up from germline, CDR1 is WNHNN and CDR2 is SYGVQD (reference sequence). The CDR3 runs 12 residues. Losses at the gene ends were 8 bases for V and 8 bases for J; bases not matched to a gene: 7. The CDR3 DNA is TGCGCCAGCGGACAGGGTCCCCCCGGCTACACCTTC. This encodes CASGQGPPGYTF.

The chain recombines TRBV10-3 with TRBJ2-3, with D perhaps TRBD2 (5 bases). The CDR3 has 16 amino acids. CDR1 and CDR2 from the germline V gene are ENHRY and SYGVKD. Trimming removed 2 bases from V and 6 bases from J, with 18 bases in between. The CDR3 sequence is CAISEGLEAFWDTQYF. CDR3 DNA: TGTGCCATCAGTGAGGGTTTGGAGGCCTTTTGGGATACGCAGTATTTT.

This clone showed up just a few times. V and J are TRBV19 and TRBJ1-5; D possibly corresponds to TRBD1 (6 bases). CDR1 and CDR2 from the germline V gene are LNHDA and SQIVND (reference sequence). V dropped 5 bases and J dropped 6 bases, with 14 bases sitting between them. The CDR3 length is 14 residues. The CDR3 DNA sequence: TGTGCCAGTAGTTCCGACAGGCTCGGTCAGCCCCAGCATTTT. Translating gives CASSSDRLGQPQHF.

V gene TRBV25-1 combines with J gene TRBJ1-6, with a tentative D call TRBD1 (5 bases). Germline V CDR1 and CDR2: MGHDK, SYGVNS. The CDR3 totals 16 residues. With 9 bases removed from V and 0 bases from J, the gap between germline ends came to 15 bases. The CDR3 DNA reads as TGTGCCAGTCAGGGTATGGGAAACTCCTATAATTCACCCCTCCACTTT. Amino acids: CASQGMGNSYNSPLHF.

This clone showed up just a few times. This rearrangement joins TRBV7-3 to TRBJ1-2; perhaps TRBD1 as D (5 bases). The V end was cut by 0 bases, the J end by 8 bases, with 16 bases between. This CDR3 is built from 15 residues. Per the germline V gene, CDR1 is SGHTA and CDR2 is FQGTGA. As DNA, the CDR3 is TGTGCCAGCAGCTTAACGGGGGGAGTCTCCCTAGGCTACACCTTC. It is translated as CASSLTGGVSLGYTF.

The chain recombines TRBV19 with TRBJ1-1; D is uncertain. The CDR3 totals 13 residues. The V end was cut by 9 bases, the J end by 0 bases, with 11 bases between. Germline V CDR1 and CDR2: LNHDA, SQIVND (reference sequence). The CDR3 nucleotides read TGTGCCAGCTCGACACTTCTGAACACTGAAGCTTTCTTT. It codes for CASSTLLNTEAFF.

In DNA form, the CDR3 reads TGTGCCAGCAGCCCGCTAGCGGGCGCCGGGGAGCTGTTTTTT. Amino acid sequence: CASSPLAGAGELFF. The chain links TRBV3-1 (or the pseudogene TRBV3-2) to TRBJ2-2; the match to TRBD2 covers 8 bases. V shed 4 bases, J shed 6 bases, and the junction held 4 bases outside the gene matches. Germline V gives CDR1 LGHDT, CDR2 YNNKEL (reference sequence). This CDR3 comprises 14 residues.

V and J are TRBV13 and TRBJ1-1; 8 bases are shared with TRBD1. CDR1 PRHDT and CDR2 FYEKMQ come from the germline V gene (reference sequence). The CDR3 length is 17 residues. Trimming took 4 bases from V and 0 from J; bases not matched to a gene: 10. The CDR3, as DNA: TGTGCCAGCAGCTCGTGGACAGGGTACACCATGAACACTGAAGCTTTCTTT. Protein sequence: CASSSWTGYTMNTEAFF.

In its sample, this clone was seen once. The V call is TRBV25-1, the J call TRBJ2-5, with D hard to call. This CDR3 region has 12 residues. Germline V gives CDR1 MGHDK, CDR2 SYGVNS. The V end lost 4 bases, the J end lost 4 bases, and 7 bases lay between the germline ends. The CDR3 sequence is CASSVYGETQYF. The CDR3 DNA is TGTGCCAGCAGTGTTTACGGAGAGACCCAGTACTTC.

The V gene is TRBV4-1, the J gene TRBJ1-5; 9 bases are shared with TRBD1. The CDR3 runs to 17 residues. With 0 bases clipped from V and 5 bases from J, the junction kept 8 bases outside the gene matches. Germline V gene lookup returns CDR1 MGHRA and CDR2 YSYEKL. CDR3 loop: CASSQDADRGSDQPQHF. CDR3 DNA: TGCGCCAGCAGCCAAGATGCGGACAGGGGTTCGGATCAGCCCCAGCATTTT.

The chain is built from TRBV28 and TRBJ1-5; the match to TRBD1 covers 8 bases. The CDR3 spans 17 residues. With 2 bases clipped from V and 0 bases from J, the junction kept 6 bases outside the gene matches. The germline V gene has CDR1 MDHEN and CDR2 SYDVKM. The CDR3 loop reads CASSLQGAEFSNQPQHF. CDR3 bases: TGTGCCAGCAGTTTACAGGGGGCAGAATTTAGCAATCAGCCCCAGCATTTT.

The chain carries TRBV6-5 and TRBJ2-3; 9 nucleotides align to TRBD2. V shed 7 bases and J 4 bases; nucleotides not matched to a gene: 6. The CDR3 runs 14 residues. The germline V gene encodes CDR1 MNHEY and CDR2 SVGAGI. The CDR3, as DNA: TGTGCCAGCAACCCAAGCGGGAGGTCAGATACGCAGTATTTT. Its translation is CASNPSGRSDTQYF.

The chain employs TRBV13 and TRBJ1-2; D not resolved. V shed 0 bases and J shed 8 bases, with 10 bases lying between them. The V gene's germline CDR1 is PRHDT and CDR2 FYEKMQ (reference sequence). The CDR3 has 13 residues. CDR3 DNA: TGTGCCAGCAGCTTAGGGCCGGGCGGGGGCTACACCTTC. Protein product: CASSLGPGGGYTF.

The chain employs TRBV10-3 and TRBJ2-5; 8 bases agree with TRBD1. Germline-derived CDR1 and CDR2 are ENHRY and SYGVKD. The CDR3 has 13 amino acids. Germline trimming cut 8 bases from V and 5 bases from J; bases unmatched to any gene: 7. CDR3 in amino acids: CAIGAGGGETQYF. DNA of the CDR3: TGTGCCATCGGGGCAGGGGGCGGCGAGACCCAGTACTTC.